The clone carrying this T cell receptor (beta chain) occurred many times. The antigen remains unidentified. The sample comes from a study of CD8 T cells in ankylosing spondylitis. Findings and limits, study-wide: Characteristic, it appeared, of ankylosing spondylitis blood was a TCR beta motif of roughly eight highly homologous variants.

Each CDR3 protein gets one entry after TCRdb re-called the 5' RACE reads with MiXCR. The repertoire has 200,000 to 250,000 distinct CDR3 sequences, 6% to 8% of them found once; the top ten carry approximately 14%. The germline V gene encodes CDR1 SEHNR and CDR2 FQNEAQ (reference sequence). The CDR3 has 16 residues. Trimming left V 1 base short and J 3 bases short, with 13 bases between. The chain combines TRBV7-9 with TRBJ2-1, with no clear D. Sequenced input: blood, either unsorted or a sorted T cell fraction (not recorded which). This clonotype originated in a male donor with ankylosing spondylitis. CDR3 in DNA: TGTGCCAGCAGCTTAGAAAAGACGTCCCGCTACAATGAGCAGTTCTTC. This encodes CASSLEKTSRYNEQFF.